These 2 T cell receptor beta chains were all obtained from the same sample, sequenced in a study of T cells after yellow fever vaccination. TCRdb re-called the 5' RACE reads with MiXCR, one entry per CDR3 protein. Here the sample spans 510,000 or so distinct CDR3 sequences, 15% to 20% being singletons. The input for sequencing was PBMCs, taken 15 days after the yellow fever booster vaccination. The origin of the receptors is a man aged 30 to 45 who received the YFV17D yellow fever vaccine.

This clonotype has a handful of counts. The rearrangement links TRBV5-1 to TRBJ1-1, with D hard to call. Germline lookup yields CDR1 SGHRS and CDR2 YFSETQ. This CDR3 is built from 13 residues. Trimming took 6 bases from V and 0 from J, leaving 9 bases between them. The CDR3 nucleotides read TGCGCCAGCATGAAGGACCTGAACACTGAAGCTTTCTTT. Translated, it gives CASMKDLNTEAFF.

This clonotype was recorded a few times. The gene calls are TRBV20-1 and TRBJ2-7; 11 bases fit TRBD2. From germline, CDR1 is DFQATT and CDR2 SNEGSKA (reference sequence). V lost 5 bases, J lost 4 bases, and 10 bases stayed unmatched. This CDR3 has 15 residues. The CDR3 coding sequence is TGCAGTGCTCCGATAGCGGGAGGGGGTAGGTACGAGCAGTACTTC. It is translated as CSAPIAGGGRYEQYF.